This TCR beta chain was profiled in a study of blood T cell repertoires in COVID-19. Study overall: Researchers got acute and convalescent COVID-19 samples from the United States, Italy and Spain. T cells, B-cell-depleted T cells, or PBMCs supplied cDNA or gDNA.

This clone was seen a single time. Patients at the Seattle site were enrolled during active infection and followed longitudinally. Trimming took off 0 bases at V and 3 bases at J, with 13 bases between the two ends. This CDR3 is built from 15 residues. The germline CDR1 and CDR2 sequences are SGDLS and YYNGEE. Per the original methods: The authors estimated nucleated cell counts from reference gene primer amplification. TCRdb's copy holds only in-frame clones and misses some; the assay was immunoSEQ multiplex PCR. V, J and clone size are taken as reported in that table, and D and trimming were inferred from the DNA itself. Of about 300,000 clones listed, around 92% are singletons.

The TCR comes from a woman aged 30 to 39 with COVID-19, enrolled during active disease. V gene TRBV9 combines with J gene TRBJ2-7; maybe TRBD2 (5 bases). The sequenced sample was peripheral blood. Here the CDR3 DNA reads TGTGCCAGCAGCGTAGGTCGGGGTATTATCTACGAGCAGTACTTC. It encodes CASSVGRGIIYEQYF.